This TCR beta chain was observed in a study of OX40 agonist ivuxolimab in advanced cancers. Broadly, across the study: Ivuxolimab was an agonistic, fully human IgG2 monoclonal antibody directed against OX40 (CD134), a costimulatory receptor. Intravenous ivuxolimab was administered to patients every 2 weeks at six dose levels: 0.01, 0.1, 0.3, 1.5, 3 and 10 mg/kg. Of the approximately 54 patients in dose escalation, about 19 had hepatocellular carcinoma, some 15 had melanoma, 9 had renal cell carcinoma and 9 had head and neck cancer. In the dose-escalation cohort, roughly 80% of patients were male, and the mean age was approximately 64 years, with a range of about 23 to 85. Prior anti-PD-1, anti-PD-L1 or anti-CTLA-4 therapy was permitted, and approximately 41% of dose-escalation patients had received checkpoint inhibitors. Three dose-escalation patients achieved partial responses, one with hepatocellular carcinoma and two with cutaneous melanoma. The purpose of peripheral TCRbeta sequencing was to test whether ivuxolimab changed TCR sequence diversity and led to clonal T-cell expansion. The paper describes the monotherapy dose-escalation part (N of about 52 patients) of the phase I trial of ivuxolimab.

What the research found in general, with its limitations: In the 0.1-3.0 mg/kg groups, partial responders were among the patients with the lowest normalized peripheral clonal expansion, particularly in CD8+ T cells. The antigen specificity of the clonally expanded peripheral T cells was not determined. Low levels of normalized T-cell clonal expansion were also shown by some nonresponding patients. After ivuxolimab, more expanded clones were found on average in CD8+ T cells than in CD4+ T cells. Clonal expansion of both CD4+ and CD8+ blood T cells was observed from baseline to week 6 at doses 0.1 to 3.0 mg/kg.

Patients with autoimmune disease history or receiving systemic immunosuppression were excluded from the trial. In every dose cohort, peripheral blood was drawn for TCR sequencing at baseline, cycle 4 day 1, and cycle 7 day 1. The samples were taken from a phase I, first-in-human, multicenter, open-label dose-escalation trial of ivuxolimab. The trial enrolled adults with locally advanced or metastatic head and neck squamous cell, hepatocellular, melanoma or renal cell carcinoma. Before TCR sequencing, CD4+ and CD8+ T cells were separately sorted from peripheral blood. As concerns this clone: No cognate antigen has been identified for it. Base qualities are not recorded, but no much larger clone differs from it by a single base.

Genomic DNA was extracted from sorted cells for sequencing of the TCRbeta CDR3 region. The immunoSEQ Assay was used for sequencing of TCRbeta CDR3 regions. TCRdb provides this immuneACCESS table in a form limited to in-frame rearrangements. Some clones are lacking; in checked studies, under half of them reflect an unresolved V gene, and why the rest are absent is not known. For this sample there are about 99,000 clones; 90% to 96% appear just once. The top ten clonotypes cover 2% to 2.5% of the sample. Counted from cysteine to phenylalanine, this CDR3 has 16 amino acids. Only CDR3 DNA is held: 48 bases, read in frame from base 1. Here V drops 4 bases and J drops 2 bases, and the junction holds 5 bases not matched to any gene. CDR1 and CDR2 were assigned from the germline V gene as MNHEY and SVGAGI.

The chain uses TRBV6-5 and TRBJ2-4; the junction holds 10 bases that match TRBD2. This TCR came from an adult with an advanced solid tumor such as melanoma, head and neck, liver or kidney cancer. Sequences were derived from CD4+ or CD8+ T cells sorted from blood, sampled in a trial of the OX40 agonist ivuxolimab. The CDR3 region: CASSSSGGASKNIQYF. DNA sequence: TGTGCCAGCAGTTCGAGCGGGGGGGCCTCCAAAAACATTCAGTACTTC.